This section outlines one T cell receptor beta chain sequence together with its context. The data were taken from a study of blood T cell repertoires in COVID-19. Study as a whole: COVID-19 samples from acute and convalescent phases originated in the United States, Italy and Spain.

Per germline, CDR1 SGHAT and CDR2 FQNNGV. V was cut by 0 bases and J by 8 bases, with 10 bases left in between. This CDR3 contains 13 residues. TCRdb's table, derived via immunoSEQ multiplex PCR, lists solely in-frame clones and lacks some. The data show some 250,000 clones, roughly 90% seen once. The sequenced material came from peripheral blood. This sequence was found in a man aged 55-75 years with acute or convalescent COVID-19. The V call is TRBV11-2, the J call TRBJ1-2; D is ambiguous. The CDR3 DNA reads as TGTGCCAGCAGCTTAGATTTAATAGAGGGCTACACCTTC. It encodes CASSLDLIEGYTF.